Detailed here is one T cell receptor beta chain. V was clipped by 2 bases and J by 4 bases, with 21 bases between them. From germline, CDR1 is SGHDT and CDR2 YYEEEE. The CDR3 has 17 residues. This sample was included in a study of blood T cell repertoires in COVID-19. The wider study: Some COVID-19 samples were acute and others convalescent; all came from the United States, Italy and Spain. In each case, the material was cDNA or gDNA derived from T cells, B-cell-depleted T cells, or PBMCs.

As originally analysed: Nucleated cell number was recorded as an estimate derived from reference gene primer amplification. Some clones are missing from TCRdb's copy, which holds only in-frame ones; the method was immunoSEQ multiplex PCR. The D gene and trimming were derived from the DNA, and the V and J assignments and clone size from that table. The data contain some 120,000 clones, 83% of them singletons. V is TRBV5-6 and J is TRBJ1-2; D possibly corresponds to TRBD1 (5 bases). Input material: peripheral blood. The source is a man younger than 40 with acute or convalescent COVID-19. The CDR3 nucleotides read TGTGCCAGCAGCTTTTACTGGACTGGGATCGGGGGCTATGGCTACACCTTC. It translates to CASSFYWTGIGGYGYTF.